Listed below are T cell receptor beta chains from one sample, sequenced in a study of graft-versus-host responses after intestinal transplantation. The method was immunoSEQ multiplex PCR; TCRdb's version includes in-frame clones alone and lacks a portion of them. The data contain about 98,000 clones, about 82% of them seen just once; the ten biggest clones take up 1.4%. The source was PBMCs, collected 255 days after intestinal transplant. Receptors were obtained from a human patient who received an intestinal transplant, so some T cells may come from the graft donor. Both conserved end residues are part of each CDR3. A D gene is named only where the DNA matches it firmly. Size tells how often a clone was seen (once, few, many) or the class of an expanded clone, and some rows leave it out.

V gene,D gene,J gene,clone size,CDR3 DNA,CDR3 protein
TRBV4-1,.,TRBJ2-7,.,TGCGCCAGCAGCCAAGTCCCGGGACGGCGTTACGAGCAGTACTTC,CASSQVPGRRYEQYF
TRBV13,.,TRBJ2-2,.,TGTGCCAGCAGCTTGCGCGGCGGCCCCGGGGAGCTGTTTTTT,CASSLRGGPGELFF
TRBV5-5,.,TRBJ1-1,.,TGTGCCAGCAGCCCGGGGGGGGCTGAAGCTTTCTTT,CASSPGGAEAFF
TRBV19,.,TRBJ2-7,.,TGTGCCAGTAGCACAGGGGAGGGCTCCGAGCAGTACTTC,CASSTGEGSEQYF
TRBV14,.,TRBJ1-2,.,TGTGCCAGCAGCCAAGATACCCTAGGCTACACCTTC,CASSQDTLGYTF
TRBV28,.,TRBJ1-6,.,TGTGCCAGCAGTGCCCTCTTATATAATTCACCCCTCCACTTT,CASSALLYNSPLHF
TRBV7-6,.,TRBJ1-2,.,TGTGCCAGCAGCTTAGAGGCGCCCGCTAACTATGGCTACACCTTC,CASSLEAPANYGYTF
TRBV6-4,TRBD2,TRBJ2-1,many,TGTGCCAGCAGTGAACTAGCGGGAGGGAACAATGAGCAGTTCTTC,CASSELAGGNNEQFF
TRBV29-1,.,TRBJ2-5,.,TGCAGCGTAAATCCTGCCCCGACCCAGTACTTC,CSVNPAPTQYF
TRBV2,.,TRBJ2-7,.,TGTGCCAGTACAGCGCCCGACACCTACGAGCAGTACTTC,CASTAPDTYEQYF
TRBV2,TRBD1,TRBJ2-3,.,TGTGCCAGCAGGGGGAGCAGGGGGAGCACAGATACGCAGTATTTT,CASRGSRGSTDTQYF
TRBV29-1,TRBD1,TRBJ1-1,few,TGCAGCGTGGGGGACAGGGAGGGATCGCTGGCTTTCTTT,CSVGDREGSLAFF
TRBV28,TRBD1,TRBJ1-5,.,TGTGCCAGCAGTTCAACGGGACAGGGATCCCATCAGCCCCAGCATTTT,CASSSTGQGSHQPQHF
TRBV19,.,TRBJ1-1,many,TGTGCCAGTAGTACGCGGCGTCCCCCTAACACTGAAGCTTTCTTT,CASSTRRPPNTEAFF
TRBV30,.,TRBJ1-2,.,TGTGCCTGGAAGCCAGAGTTCAACTATGGCTACACCTTC,CAWKPEFNYGYTF
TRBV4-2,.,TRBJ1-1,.,TGTGCCAGCAGCCAGAGAAAAATAGGATCGCAGTCCAGTGAAGCTTTCTTT,CASSQRKIGSQSSEAFF
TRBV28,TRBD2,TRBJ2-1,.,TGTGCCAGCAGTTCGAAGACAAAGGAACCTACTAGCGGCTACAATGAGCAGTTCTTC,CASSSKTKEPTSGYNEQFF
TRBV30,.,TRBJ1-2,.,TGTGCCTGGAGCCCCGGAAGGCCCTATGGCTACACCTTC,CAWSPGRPYGYTF
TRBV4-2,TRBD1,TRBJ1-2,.,TGTGCCAGCAGCCAAGATCCAGGGGGAGACTATGGCTACACCTTC,CASSQDPGGDYGYTF
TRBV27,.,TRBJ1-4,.,TGTGCCAGCAGTTTAGAGGGTGAAAAACTGTTTTTT,CASSLEGEKLFF
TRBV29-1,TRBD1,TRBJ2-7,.,TGCAGCGGGGGACAGGGCCCCTCCTACGAGCAGTACTTC,CSGGQGPSYEQYF
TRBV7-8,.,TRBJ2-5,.,TGTGCCAGCAGCTTTGTCGGGGAAAGGGACCAAGAGACCCAGTACTTC,CASSFVGERDQETQYF
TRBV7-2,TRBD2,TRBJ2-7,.,TGTGCCAGCAGCCCACCAAGCGGGACCGGCGAGCAGTACTTC,CASSPPSGTGEQYF
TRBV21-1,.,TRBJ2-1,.,TGTGCCAGCAGGGGGCCGATACTACACCATTCCGACAATGAGCAGTTCTTC,CASRGPILHHSDNEQFF
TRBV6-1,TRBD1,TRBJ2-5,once,TGTGCCAGCAGTCTCGGACAGGGTCAGGAGACCCAGTACTTC,CASSLGQGQETQYF
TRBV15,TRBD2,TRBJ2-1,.,TGTGCCACCAGCAGAGATTTCGGAATAGGGCTAGCGGGAGGGACCTACAATGAGCAGTTCTTC,CATSRDFGIGLAGGTYNEQFF
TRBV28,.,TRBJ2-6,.,TGTGCCAGCAGTTTATGGGGGGGAGCTGGGGCCAACGTCCTGACTTTC,CASSLWGGAGANVLTF
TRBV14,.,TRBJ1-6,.,TGTGCCAGCAGGGGGGAGACCTATAATTCACCCCTCCACTTT,CASRGETYNSPLHF
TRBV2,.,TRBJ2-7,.,TGTGCCAGCAGGCAACCGGGGGAGGCCCTCGGCGAGCAGTACTTC,CASRQPGEALGEQYF
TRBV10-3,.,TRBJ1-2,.,TGTGCCATCAGTGAACGGGGAGGCTACACCTTC,CAISERGGYTF
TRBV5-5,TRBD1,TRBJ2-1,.,TGTGCCAGCAGCCTCCGGACAGGGTGGGACAATGAGCAGTTCTTC,CASSLRTGWDNEQFF
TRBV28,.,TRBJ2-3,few,TGTGCCAGCAGTTTATTGGGGAGGACGGTGACAGATACGCAGTATTTT,CASSLLGRTVTDTQYF
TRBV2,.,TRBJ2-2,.,TGTGCCAGCAACGGACGGAGCAACACCGGGGAGCTGTTTTTT,CASNGRSNTGELFF
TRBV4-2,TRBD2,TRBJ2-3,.,TGTGCCAGCAGCCAAGACAGCCCTCTAGCGGTAAACCCCACAGATACGCAGTATTTT,CASSQDSPLAVNPTDTQYF
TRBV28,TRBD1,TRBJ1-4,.,TGTGCCAGCAGTGGGGGGGGACAGAGATCCGAAAAACTGTTTTTT,CASSGGGQRSEKLFF
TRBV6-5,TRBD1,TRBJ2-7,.,TGTGCCAGCAGTTCTGGGACAGGGTCCTCCTACGAGCAGTACTTC,CASSSGTGSSYEQYF
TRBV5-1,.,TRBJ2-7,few,TGCGCCAGCAGCTTCATGGACCCCTCCTACGAGCAGTACTTC,CASSFMDPSYEQYF
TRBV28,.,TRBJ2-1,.,TGTGCCAGTCACGGGACACAGACCTACAATGAGCAGTTCTTC,CASHGTQTYNEQFF
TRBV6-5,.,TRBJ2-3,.,TGTGCCAGCAGTTACCGGGGGCCGACAGATACGCAGTATTTT,CASSYRGPTDTQYF
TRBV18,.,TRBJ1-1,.,TGTGCCAGCTCACCAGCGACGGCCACTGAAGCTTTCTTT,CASSPATATEAFF
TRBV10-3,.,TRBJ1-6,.,TGTGCCATCGGCTCCGGGGCAGGAGATTCACCCCTCCACTTT,CAIGSGAGDSPLHF
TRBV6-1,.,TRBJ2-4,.,TGTGCCAGCAGTGATGGATCCCCTCCCCGTACGAAGTACTTC,CASSDGSPPRTKYF
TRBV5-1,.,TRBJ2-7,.,TGCGCCAGCAGCTTGGGGATACAGGACGAGCAGTACTTC,CASSLGIQDEQYF
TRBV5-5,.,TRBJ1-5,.,TGTGCCAGCAGCTTGGCAGGGAGTGAGACCCAGCATTTT,CASSLAGSETQHF
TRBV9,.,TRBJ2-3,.,TGTGCCAGCAGCGTAGAACCGCGGGGCACAGATACGCAGTATTTT,CASSVEPRGTDTQYF
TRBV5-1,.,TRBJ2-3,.,TGCGCCAGCAGCGCCGGGACTGCAGGAGATACGCAGTATTTT,CASSAGTAGDTQYF
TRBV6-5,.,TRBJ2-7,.,TGTGCCAGCAGCTCACGATGGGGGCGCAGACACGAGCAGTACTTC,CASSSRWGRRHEQYF
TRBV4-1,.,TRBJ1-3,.,TGCGCCAGCAGTCCGCCGGGGTCTGGAAACACCATATATTTT,CASSPPGSGNTIYF
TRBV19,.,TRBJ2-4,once,TGTGCCAGTAGTGCGACAGGCCCGGGAGCCAAAAACATTCAGTACTTC,CASSATGPGAKNIQYF
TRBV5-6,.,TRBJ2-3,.,TGTGCCAGCAGCTTGGCCGGGGGCTCAGGGGCAGATACGCAGTATTTT,CASSLAGGSGADTQYF
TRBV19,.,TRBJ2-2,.,TGTGCCAGTAGCCGCGGGCAGGGGGGGGAGCTGTTTTTT,CASSRGQGGELFF
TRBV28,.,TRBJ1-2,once,TGTGCCAGCAGTTCGTCACCATACTATGGCTACACCTTC,CASSSSPYYGYTF
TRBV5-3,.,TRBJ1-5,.,TGTGCCAGAAGCTTGGAGGGCGGCCCGTATAGCAATCAGCCCCAGCATTTT,CARSLEGGPYSNQPQHF